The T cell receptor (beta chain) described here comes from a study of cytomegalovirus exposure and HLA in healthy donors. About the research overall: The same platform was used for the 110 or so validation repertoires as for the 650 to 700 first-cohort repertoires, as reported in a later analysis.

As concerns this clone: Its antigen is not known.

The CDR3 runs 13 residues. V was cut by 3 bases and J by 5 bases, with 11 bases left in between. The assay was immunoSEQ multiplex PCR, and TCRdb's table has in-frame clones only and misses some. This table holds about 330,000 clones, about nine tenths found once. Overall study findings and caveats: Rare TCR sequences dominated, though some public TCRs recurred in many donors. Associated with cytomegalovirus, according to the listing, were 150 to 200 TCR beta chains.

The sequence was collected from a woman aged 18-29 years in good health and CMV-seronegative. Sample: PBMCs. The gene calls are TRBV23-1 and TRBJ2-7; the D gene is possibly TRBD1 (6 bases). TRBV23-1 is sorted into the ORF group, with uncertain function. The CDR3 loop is CASSHYRDHEQYF. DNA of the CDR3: TGCGCCAGCAGTCACTACAGGGACCACGAGCAGTACTTC.